This passage covers 4 T cell receptor beta chains from one sample sequenced in a study of siplizumab effects on memory and regulatory T cells. Some clones are missing from TCRdb's copy, which holds only in-frame ones; the method was immunoSEQ multiplex PCR. The sample records tens of thousands of clones, approximately 88% being singletons. The material sequenced was Tregs sorted from blood. These receptors originate from a human donor in good health.

This chain links TRBV25-1 with TRBJ2-1; D uncertain. The germline V gene encodes CDR1 MGHDK and CDR2 SYGVNS. V dropped 7 bases and J dropped 3 bases, with 4 bases sitting between them. The CDR3 sequence is 11 residues long. The CDR3 sequence: CASNLYNEQFF. The CDR3 DNA sequence: TGTGCCAGCAACCTCTACAATGAGCAGTTCTTC.

The rearrangement links TRBV4-3 to TRBJ1-2; a possible D gene is TRBD1 (5 bases). V was trimmed by 6 bases and J by 0 bases, leaving 11 bases between them. This CDR3 has 14 amino acids. Germline values: CDR1 LGHNA, CDR2 YSLEER. DNA of the CDR3: TGCGCCAGCAGGCTCAGGGAAGCTAACTATGGCTACACCTTC. Translating gives CASRLREANYGYTF.

This clone was seen only a few times. CDR3 DNA sequence: TGTGCCTGGAGTCTCCAGGGTGTCTATGGCTACACCTTC. Amino acids: CAWSLQGVYGYTF. The V and J genes are TRBV30 and TRBJ1-2; D possibly corresponds to TRBD1 (5 bases). The CDR3 consists of 13 residues. V was shortened by 2 bases and J by 4 bases, with 11 bases between the two germline ends. The germline V gene has CDR1 GTSNPN and CDR2 SVGIG (reference sequence).

This chain links TRBV27 with TRBJ2-2, with D possibly being TRBD2 (5 bases). Trimming took off 7 bases at V and 4 bases at J, with 13 bases between the two ends. This CDR3 region has 14 residues. Germline V gives CDR1 MNHEY, CDR2 SMNVEV (reference sequence). The CDR3 reads CASNEGPGTGELFF. CDR3 DNA sequence: TGTGCCAGCAACGAGGGCCCGGGCACCGGGGAGCTGTTTTTT.